A selection of T cell receptor beta chains follows, all from one sample in a study of blood T cell repertoires in COVID-19. Generated by immunoSEQ multiplex PCR, the TCRdb table keeps only in-frame clones and is missing some. The data contain approximately 280,000 clones, roughly 85% of them seen just once; the ten biggest clones take up 2.5% to 3%. Material for sequencing was PBMCs or T cells enriched from blood (not recorded which). Every receptor here comes from a woman aged 50 to 60 who had recovered from COVID-19. CDR3s include the opening cysteine and the closing phenylalanine or tryptophan. The order of the fields is D gene, V gene, clone size, J gene, CDR3 protein, CDR3 DNA. D genes are given only for firm matches. Size is omitted from some rows. Given values are once, few, many or a class for expanded clones.

d_call: TRBD2
v_call: TRBV14
clone_size: -
j_call: TRBJ2-3
cdr3_aa: CASSQDLAGDTQYF
cdr3_nt: TGTGCCAGCAGCCAAGATCTAGCGGGGGATACGCAGTATTTT

d_call: -
v_call: TRBV2
clone_size: once
j_call: TRBJ1-6
cdr3_aa: CATHRDIDNSPLHF
cdr3_nt: TGTGCCACCCACCGGGACATAGACAATTCACCCCTCCACTTT

d_call: -
v_call: TRBV6-4
clone_size: -
j_call: TRBJ1-5
cdr3_aa: CASSELRGQPQHF
cdr3_nt: TGTGCCAGCAGTGAGCTACGGGGGCAGCCCCAGCATTTT

d_call: TRBD1
v_call: TRBV28
clone_size: -
j_call: TRBJ1-6
cdr3_aa: CASSLLRTGISYNSPLHF
cdr3_nt: TGTGCCAGCAGTTTATTGAGGACAGGGATCTCCTATAATTCACCCCTCCACTTT

d_call: TRBD1
v_call: TRBV3-1/TRBV3-2
clone_size: -
j_call: TRBJ2-3
cdr3_aa: CASSRDRASDTQYF
cdr3_nt: TGTGCCAGCAGCCGGGACAGGGCCTCAGATACGCAGTATTTT

d_call: -
v_call: TRBV2
clone_size: few
j_call: TRBJ1-2
cdr3_aa: CASTGTPMGGYTF
cdr3_nt: TGTGCCAGCACCGGGACACCGATGGGAGGCTACACCTTC

d_call: TRBD2
v_call: TRBV5-4
clone_size: -
j_call: TRBJ2-2
cdr3_aa: CASSPGLATNTGELFF
cdr3_nt: TGTGCCAGCAGCCCGGGACTAGCTACGAACACCGGGGAGCTGTTTTTT

d_call: -
v_call: TRBV14
clone_size: -
j_call: TRBJ1-3
cdr3_aa: CASSQASDRSSGNTIYF
cdr3_nt: TGTGCCAGCAGCCAAGCCAGCGACCGCAGCTCTGGAAACACCATATATTTT

d_call: -
v_call: TRBV7-9
clone_size: few
j_call: TRBJ1-1
cdr3_aa: CASSLAREAFF
cdr3_nt: TGTGCCAGCAGCTTAGCTCGTGAAGCTTTCTTT

d_call: -
v_call: TRBV30
clone_size: once
j_call: TRBJ1-6
cdr3_aa: CAWSASAPLHF
cdr3_nt: TGTGCCTGGAGTGCCTCGGCACCCCTCCACTTT

d_call: -
v_call: TRBV7-9
clone_size: -
j_call: TRBJ1-5
cdr3_aa: CASSPDGGDGQPQHF
cdr3_nt: TGTGCCAGCAGCCCGGACGGGGGGGATGGACAGCCCCAGCATTTT

d_call: -
v_call: TRBV4-1
clone_size: -
j_call: TRBJ2-6
cdr3_aa: CASSHGKLGLTTGANVLTF
cdr3_nt: TGCGCCAGCAGCCACGGTAAGCTGGGACTGACGACTGGGGCCAACGTCCTGACTTTC

d_call: TRBD2
v_call: TRBV7-3
clone_size: -
j_call: TRBJ2-2
cdr3_aa: CASSLLAGGLNTGELFF
cdr3_nt: TGTGCCAGCAGCTTACTAGCGGGGGGTCTGAACACCGGGGAGCTGTTTTTT

d_call: -
v_call: TRBV5-5
clone_size: -
j_call: TRBJ1-1
cdr3_aa: CASSFGRQVGYTEAFF
cdr3_nt: TGTGCCAGCAGCTTCGGTAGACAGGTGGGATACACTGAAGCTTTCTTT

d_call: -
v_call: TRBV4-1
clone_size: -
j_call: TRBJ2-1
cdr3_aa: CASSYPDRVEQFF
cdr3_nt: TGCGCCAGCAGCTACCCTGATCGGGTTGAGCAGTTCTTC

d_call: -
v_call: TRBV21-1
clone_size: -
j_call: TRBJ1-1
cdr3_aa: CASSTQGGDNAEAFF
cdr3_nt: TGTGCCAGCAGCACCCAGGGAGGGGACAACGCTGAAGCTTTCTTT

d_call: TRBD1
v_call: TRBV9
clone_size: -
j_call: TRBJ2-1
cdr3_aa: CASSAVTGQEGNEQFF
cdr3_nt: TGTGCCAGCAGCGCGGTGACAGGGCAAGAGGGGAATGAGCAGTTCTTC

d_call: -
v_call: TRBV19
clone_size: -
j_call: TRBJ1-2
cdr3_aa: CASSSSTGHPKRGYTF
cdr3_nt: TGTGCCAGTAGCTCGAGTACAGGGCACCCTAAGCGTGGCTACACCTTC

d_call: -
v_call: TRBV2
clone_size: -
j_call: TRBJ1-5
cdr3_aa: CASRGAQGQPQHF
cdr3_nt: TGTGCCAGCAGGGGGGCGCAGGGTCAGCCCCAGCATTTT

d_call: TRBD1
v_call: TRBV7-3
clone_size: -
j_call: TRBJ2-7
cdr3_aa: CASSLTGQGKQYF
cdr3_nt: TGTGCCAGCAGCTTAACTGGACAGGGCAAGCAGTACTTC

d_call: TRBD2
v_call: TRBV10-1
clone_size: -
j_call: TRBJ2-3
cdr3_aa: CASSEWLAGDSRGADTQYF
cdr3_nt: TGCGCCAGCAGTGAGTGGCTAGCGGGGGACTCCCGGGGCGCAGATACGCAGTATTTT

d_call: -
v_call: TRBV18
clone_size: -
j_call: TRBJ2-1
cdr3_aa: CASSATEYNEQFF
cdr3_nt: TGTGCCAGCTCAGCTACAGAGTACAATGAGCAGTTCTTC

d_call: TRBD1
v_call: TRBV3-1/TRBV3-2
clone_size: -
j_call: TRBJ1-1
cdr3_aa: CASRDRGKSTEAFF
cdr3_nt: TGTGCCAGCAGGGACAGGGGAAAGAGTACTGAAGCTTTCTTT

d_call: TRBD2
v_call: TRBV24-1
clone_size: -
j_call: TRBJ2-1
cdr3_aa: CATSDGLAGYNEQFF
cdr3_nt: TGTGCCACCAGTGATGGACTAGCGGGATACAATGAGCAGTTCTTC

d_call: TRBD1
v_call: TRBV6-5
clone_size: -
j_call: TRBJ1-1
cdr3_aa: CASSLDRGNTEAFF
cdr3_nt: TGTGCCAGCAGTTTGGACAGGGGGAACACTGAAGCTTTCTTT

d_call: -
v_call: TRBV5-6
clone_size: -
j_call: TRBJ2-5
cdr3_aa: CASSLAWGGIQETQYF
cdr3_nt: TGTGCCAGCAGCTTGGCTTGGGGAGGAATCCAAGAGACCCAGTACTTC

d_call: TRBD2
v_call: TRBV7-8
clone_size: -
j_call: TRBJ2-7
cdr3_aa: CASSSLSGPSSYEQYF
cdr3_nt: TGTGCCAGCAGCTCCCTTAGCGGGCCAAGCTCCTACGAGCAGTACTTC

d_call: -
v_call: TRBV6-1
clone_size: -
j_call: TRBJ1-3
cdr3_aa: CASSEVEPSGNTIYF
cdr3_nt: TGTGCCAGCAGTGAAGTAGAGCCTTCTGGAAACACCATATATTTT

d_call: TRBD1
v_call: TRBV25-1
clone_size: -
j_call: TRBJ2-1
cdr3_aa: CASGRQGYNEQFF
cdr3_nt: TGTGCCAGCGGTCGACAGGGCTACAATGAGCAGTTCTTC

d_call: -
v_call: TRBV3-1/TRBV3-2
clone_size: -
j_call: TRBJ2-1
cdr3_aa: CASSPPSYNEQFF
cdr3_nt: TGTGCCAGCAGCCCGCCTAGTTACAATGAGCAGTTCTTC

d_call: -
v_call: TRBV4-1
clone_size: -
j_call: TRBJ2-5
cdr3_aa: CASSQDSVVSQETQYF
cdr3_nt: TGCGCCAGCAGCCAAGATTCCGTTGTTAGCCAAGAGACCCAGTACTTC

d_call: -
v_call: TRBV7-2
clone_size: -
j_call: TRBJ1-1
cdr3_aa: CASSLATGISTEAFF
cdr3_nt: TGTGCCAGCAGCTTAGCAACAGGGATTAGCACTGAAGCTTTCTTT

d_call: -
v_call: TRBV5-4
clone_size: -
j_call: TRBJ1-2
cdr3_aa: CASSPLTAVHGYTF
cdr3_nt: TGTGCCAGCAGCCCGCTCACAGCTGTACATGGCTACACCTTC

d_call: TRBD2
v_call: TRBV5-1
clone_size: -
j_call: TRBJ2-7
cdr3_aa: CASSPSPSIGGNSYEQYF
cdr3_nt: TGCGCCAGCAGCCCGTCCCCCAGTATCGGGGGGAACTCCTACGAGCAGTACTTC

d_call: -
v_call: TRBV3-1/TRBV3-2
clone_size: -
j_call: TRBJ1-5
cdr3_aa: CASSLTSLGPQHF
cdr3_nt: TGTGCCAGCAGCCTGACTTCCCTGGGGCCCCAGCATTTT

d_call: -
v_call: TRBV7-2
clone_size: -
j_call: TRBJ1-5
cdr3_aa: CASSLAGAQTLPQHF
cdr3_nt: TGTGCCAGCAGCTTAGCGGGGGCACAGACCCTGCCCCAGCATTTT

d_call: TRBD1
v_call: TRBV6-5
clone_size: -
j_call: TRBJ1-2
cdr3_aa: CASSLGQGDGYTF
cdr3_nt: TGTGCCAGCAGCCTGGGACAGGGTGATGGCTACACCTTC

d_call: TRBD1
v_call: TRBV28
clone_size: -
j_call: TRBJ1-6
cdr3_aa: CASSLQGVGISPLHF
cdr3_nt: TGTGCCAGCAGTCTACAGGGGGTTGGGATTTCCCCCCTCCACTTT

d_call: TRBD1
v_call: TRBV30
clone_size: -
j_call: TRBJ2-7
cdr3_aa: CAWSVRAGGSYEQYF
cdr3_nt: TGTGCCTGGAGTGTACGGGCAGGGGGATCCTACGAGCAGTACTTC

d_call: -
v_call: TRBV6-5
clone_size: -
j_call: TRBJ1-4
cdr3_aa: CASRETGLYNEKLFF
cdr3_nt: TGTGCCAGCAGGGAGACAGGACTCTACAATGAAAAACTGTTTTTT

d_call: TRBD1
v_call: TRBV19
clone_size: -
j_call: TRBJ1-1
cdr3_aa: CASTRDSPTEAFF
cdr3_nt: TGTGCCAGTACCCGGGACAGTCCCACTGAAGCTTTCTTT

d_call: -
v_call: TRBV29-1
clone_size: -
j_call: TRBJ2-7
cdr3_aa: CSVEGDPDTSYEQYF
cdr3_nt: TGCAGCGTCGAAGGAGACCCAGACACGTCCTACGAGCAGTACTTC

d_call: TRBD2
v_call: TRBV30
clone_size: -
j_call: TRBJ2-1
cdr3_aa: CACYGTSGISEQFF
cdr3_nt: TGTGCCTGCTATGGGACTAGCGGGATTAGTGAGCAGTTCTTC

d_call: TRBD2
v_call: TRBV7-9
clone_size: -
j_call: TRBJ2-1
cdr3_aa: CASSLMASGDNEQFF
cdr3_nt: TGTGCCAGCAGCTTAATGGCTAGCGGTGACAATGAGCAGTTCTTC

d_call: TRBD1
v_call: TRBV6-5
clone_size: -
j_call: TRBJ2-1
cdr3_aa: CASSQKGTDYNEQFF
cdr3_nt: TGTGCCAGCAGTCAGAAAGGGACAGACTACAATGAGCAGTTCTTC

d_call: TRBD1
v_call: TRBV5-6
clone_size: few
j_call: TRBJ2-7
cdr3_aa: CASSGAASGTGVHEQYF
cdr3_nt: TGTGCCAGCAGCGGCGCCGCCTCCGGGACAGGGGTGCACGAGCAGTACTTC

d_call: TRBD2
v_call: TRBV19
clone_size: -
j_call: TRBJ2-5
cdr3_aa: CASSPRTSGTETQYF
cdr3_nt: TGTGCCAGTAGTCCACGGACTAGCGGGACAGAGACCCAGTACTTC

d_call: TRBD2
v_call: TRBV27
clone_size: few
j_call: TRBJ2-7
cdr3_aa: CASSFYPPSGVTYEQYF
cdr3_nt: TGTGCCAGCAGTTTCTACCCCCCTAGCGGGGTAACCTACGAGCAGTACTTC

d_call: TRBD1
v_call: TRBV5-1
clone_size: -
j_call: TRBJ2-3
cdr3_aa: CASSLQGAQGGDTQYF
cdr3_nt: TGCGCCAGCAGCTTACAGGGGGCGCAAGGGGGAGATACGCAGTATTTT

d_call: -
v_call: TRBV12-3/TRBV12-4
clone_size: -
j_call: TRBJ2-7
cdr3_aa: CASGGARIYEQYF
cdr3_nt: TGTGCCAGCGGGGGGGCTCGGATATACGAGCAGTACTTC

d_call: -
v_call: TRBV7-2
clone_size: -
j_call: TRBJ2-3
cdr3_aa: CASSYPERTDTQYF
cdr3_nt: TGTGCCAGCAGCTACCCGGAGCGCACAGATACGCAGTATTTT

d_call: TRBD2
v_call: TRBV7-8
clone_size: -
j_call: TRBJ2-3
cdr3_aa: CASSPPTSGSANTQYF
cdr3_nt: TGTGCCAGCAGCCCGCCGACTAGCGGGAGTGCAAATACGCAGTATTTT

d_call: TRBD1
v_call: TRBV11-2
clone_size: -
j_call: TRBJ2-7
cdr3_aa: CASRSGTGSSYEQYF
cdr3_nt: TGTGCCAGCAGGTCCGGGACAGGGAGCTCCTACGAGCAGTACTTC